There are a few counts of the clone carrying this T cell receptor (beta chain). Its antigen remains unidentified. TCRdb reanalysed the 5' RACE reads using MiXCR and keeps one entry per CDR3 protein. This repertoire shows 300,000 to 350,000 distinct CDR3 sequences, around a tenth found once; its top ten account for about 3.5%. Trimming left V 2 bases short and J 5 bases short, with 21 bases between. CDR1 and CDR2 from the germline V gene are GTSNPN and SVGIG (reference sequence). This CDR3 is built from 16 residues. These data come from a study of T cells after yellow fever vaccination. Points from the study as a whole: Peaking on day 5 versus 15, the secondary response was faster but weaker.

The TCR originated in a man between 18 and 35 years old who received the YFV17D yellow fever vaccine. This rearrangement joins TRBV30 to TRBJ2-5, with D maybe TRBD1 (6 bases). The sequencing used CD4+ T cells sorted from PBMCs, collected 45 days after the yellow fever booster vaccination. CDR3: CAWSSRGRGSEETQYF. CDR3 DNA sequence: TGTGCCTGGAGTTCTAGGGGCAGGGGTTCGGAGGAGACCCAGTACTTC.